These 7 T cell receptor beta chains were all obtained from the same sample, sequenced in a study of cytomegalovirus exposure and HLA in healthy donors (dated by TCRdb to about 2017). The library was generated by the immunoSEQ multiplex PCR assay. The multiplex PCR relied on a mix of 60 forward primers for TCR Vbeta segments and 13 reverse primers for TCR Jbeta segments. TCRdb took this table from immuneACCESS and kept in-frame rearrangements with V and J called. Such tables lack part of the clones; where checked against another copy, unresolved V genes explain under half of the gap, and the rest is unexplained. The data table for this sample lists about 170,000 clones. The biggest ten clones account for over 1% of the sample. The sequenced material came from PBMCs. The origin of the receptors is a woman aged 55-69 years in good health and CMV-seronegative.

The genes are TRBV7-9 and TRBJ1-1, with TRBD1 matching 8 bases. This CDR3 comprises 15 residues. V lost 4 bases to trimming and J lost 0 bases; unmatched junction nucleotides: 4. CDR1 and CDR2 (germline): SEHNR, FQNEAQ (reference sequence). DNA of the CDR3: TGTGCCAGCAGCTGGCGGACAGGGATGAACACTGAAGCTTTCTTT. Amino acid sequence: CASSWRTGMNTEAFF. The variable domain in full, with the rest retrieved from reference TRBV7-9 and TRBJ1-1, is DTGVSQNPRHKITKRGQNVTFRCDPISEHNRLYWYRQTLGQGPEFLTYFQNEAQLEKSRLLSDRFSAERPKGSFSTLEIQRTEQGDSAMYLCASSWRTGMNTEAFFGQGTRLTVV.

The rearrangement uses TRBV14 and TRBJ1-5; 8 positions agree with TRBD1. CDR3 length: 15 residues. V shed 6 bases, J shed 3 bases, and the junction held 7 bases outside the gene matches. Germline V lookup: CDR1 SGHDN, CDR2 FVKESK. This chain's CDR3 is CASRMTGAHNQPQHF. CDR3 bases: TGTGCCAGCAGGATGACAGGGGCCCACAATCAGCCCCAGCATTTT.

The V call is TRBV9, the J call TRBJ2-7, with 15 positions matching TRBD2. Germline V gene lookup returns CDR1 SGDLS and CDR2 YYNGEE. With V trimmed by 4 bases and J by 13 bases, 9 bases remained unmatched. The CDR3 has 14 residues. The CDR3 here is CASSLLGTSGRFYF. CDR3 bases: TGTGCCAGCAGCCTCCTAGGGACTAGCGGGAGGTTTTACTTC.

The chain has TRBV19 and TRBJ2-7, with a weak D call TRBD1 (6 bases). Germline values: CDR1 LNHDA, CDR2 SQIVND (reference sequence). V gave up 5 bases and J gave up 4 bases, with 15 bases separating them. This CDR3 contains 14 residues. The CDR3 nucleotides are TGTGCCAGTAGTTCCATCGGGACAACGTACGAGCAGTACTTC. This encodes CASSSIGTTYEQYF.

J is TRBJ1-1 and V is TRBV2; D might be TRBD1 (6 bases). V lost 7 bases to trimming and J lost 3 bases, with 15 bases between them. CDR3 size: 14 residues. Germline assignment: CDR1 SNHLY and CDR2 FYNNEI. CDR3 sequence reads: CASTDSPGDTEAFF. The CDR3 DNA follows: TGTGCCAGCACGGACTCCCCAGGGGACACTGAAGCTTTCTTT.

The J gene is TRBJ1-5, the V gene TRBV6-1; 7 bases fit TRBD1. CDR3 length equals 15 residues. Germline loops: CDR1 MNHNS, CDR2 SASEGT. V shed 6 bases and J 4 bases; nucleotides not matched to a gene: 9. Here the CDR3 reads CASRRTGTLNQPQHF. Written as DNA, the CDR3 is TGTGCCAGCAGACGGACAGGTACTTTAAATCAGCCCCAGCATTTT.

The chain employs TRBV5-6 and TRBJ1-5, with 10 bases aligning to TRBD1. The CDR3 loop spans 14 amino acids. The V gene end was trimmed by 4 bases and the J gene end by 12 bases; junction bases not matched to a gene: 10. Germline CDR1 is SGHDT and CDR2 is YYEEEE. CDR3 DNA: TGTGCCAGCAGCCGGGGACAGGGGAGAAGTAACCAGCATTTT. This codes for CASSRGQGRSNQHF.